The TCR beta chain described here comes from a study of blood T cell repertoires in COVID-19. Germline CDR1 WSHSY, CDR2 SAAADI. The J segment lost 4 bases and the V segment lost 6 bases, leaving 8 bases of the junction unmatched. The CDR3 extends over 14 amino acids. Using immunoSEQ multiplex PCR, the repertoire was profiled, and TCRdb retains in-frame clones only, with some absent. Of about 220,000 clones in the sample, 75% to 90% are singletons; the top ten hold around 5.4%. Input material: peripheral blood. The rearrangement links TRBV10-2 to TRBJ2-7; 8 bases agree with TRBD2. The sequence was obtained from a human donor in a cohort sampled during active COVID-19. The CDR3 sequence: CASRSGLVGYEQYF. CDR3 DNA sequence: TGCGCCAGCAGATCGGGACTAGTGGGATACGAGCAGTACTTC.